One and the same sample provided the 20 T cell receptor beta chains below, sequenced in a study of T cells after yellow fever vaccination. MiXCR, applied by TCRdb to the 5' RACE reads, yields one record per CDR3 protein. The table records hundreds of thousands of distinct CDR3 sequences, roughly 21% of them present only once. Sample: PBMCs, taken 15 days after the yellow fever booster vaccination. The receptors come from a young man who received the YFV17D yellow fever vaccine.

The rearrangement uses TRBV6-1 and TRBJ2-3; perhaps D is TRBD1 or TRBD2 (5 bases each). With 5 bases removed from V and 1 base from J, the gap between germline ends came to 13 bases. Germline-derived CDR1 and CDR2 are MNHNS and SASEGT. The CDR3 runs 15 residues. The CDR3 here is CASSPGAIRTDTQYF. CDR3 DNA sequence: TGTGCCAGCAGTCCCGGGGCGATTCGCACAGATACGCAGTATTTT.

V is TRBV6-1 and J is TRBJ1-1; possibly TRBD1 for D (6 bases). Germline values: CDR1 MNHNS, CDR2 SASEGT. Trimming removed 6 bases at V and 4 bases at J, with 24 bases between. The CDR3 extends over 17 amino acids. CDR3 loop: CASSSRPPYRAATEAFF. The CDR3, as DNA: TGTGCCAGCAGCTCCAGGCCACCATACAGGGCTGCCACTGAAGCTTTCTTT.

This clonotype was counted a few times. The rearrangement joins TRBV5-1 to TRBJ2-2; 9 nucleotides match TRBD2. From germline, CDR1 is SGHRS and CDR2 YFSETQ. This CDR3 spans 14 amino acids. V lost 0 bases and J lost 7; bases outside the gene matches: 1. This CDR3 reads CASSLAREGGELFF. In DNA form, the CDR3 reads TGCGCCAGCAGCTTGGCGCGGGAGGGCGGGGAGCTGTTTTTT.

This clonotype has only a few counts. The rearrangement links TRBV30 to TRBJ1-3; D unclear. V was cut by 0 bases and J by 0 bases, with 6 bases left in between. This CDR3 region has 14 residues. Germline V gives CDR1 GTSNPN, CDR2 SVGIG (reference sequence). CDR3 bases: TGTGCCTGGAGTGTAGGAATCTCTGGAAACACCATATATTTT. Its translation is CAWSVGISGNTIYF.

DNA for the CDR3: TGCAGTGCTTCGAGCGGGAGCGCGACAGATACGCAGTATTTT. Residues: CSASSGSATDTQYF. The J gene is TRBJ2-3, the V gene TRBV20-1; 8 bases are shared with TRBD2. Per germline, CDR1 DFQATT and CDR2 SNEGSKA (reference sequence). The V and J ends lost 5 bases and 3 bases, in that order; junction bases with no gene match: 7. The CDR3 is 14 residues long.

V gene TRBV6-1 combines with J gene TRBJ1-1; D gene unclear. This CDR3 has 14 amino acids. The germline CDR1 and CDR2 sequences are MNHNS and SASEGT. Deletions cut 5 bases from V and 1 base from J, with 11 bases between. The CDR3 sequence is CASSREGKNTEAFF. CDR3 bases: TGTGCCAGCAGTCGGGAGGGAAAGAACACTGAAGCTTTCTTT.

The chain employs TRBV20-1 and TRBJ2-7; D possibly corresponds to TRBD2 (6 bases). Per germline, CDR1 DFQATT and CDR2 SNEGSKA (reference sequence). Trimming left V 6 bases short and J 3 bases short, with 15 bases between. There are 13 residues in the CDR3. CDR3 sequence: CSAFPGRVYEQYF. The CDR3 region has the DNA TGCAGTGCGTTTCCCGGGAGAGTCTACGAGCAGTACTTC.

This clonotype was counted only a few times. V gene TRBV29-1 combines with J gene TRBJ2-7, with 9 bases matching TRBD1. From germline, CDR1 is SQVTM and CDR2 ANQGSEA. The CDR3 runs 14 residues. V shed 4 bases and J 4 bases; nucleotides not matched to a gene: 8. The CDR3 DNA sequence: TGCAGCGTTGTGTCCGTGACAGGGGGTTACGAGCAGTACTTC. It yields the protein CSVVSVTGGYEQYF.

This clonotype was picked up a small number of times. The V call is TRBV5-1, the J call TRBJ2-7; 14 bases fit TRBD2. This CDR3 spans 15 amino acids. V lost 4 bases, J lost 5 bases, and 5 bases stayed unmatched. Germline V gene lookup returns CDR1 SGHRS and CDR2 YFSETQ. The CDR3 protein is CASSPWGLAGDEQYF. The DNA for the CDR3 is TGCGCCAGCAGCCCGTGGGGACTAGCGGGAGACGAGCAGTACTTC.

Regarding this clonotype: No conserved phenylalanine or tryptophan is present at the end of the CDR3, so a read error is the likely explanation. The limits of the CDR3 on the DNA are not certain, so only TCRdb's listed CDR3 is given. The genes are TRBV7-2 and TRBJ2-1; TRBD1 reflects the table's D call only, with no check against the DNA. CDR1 SGHTA and CDR2 FQGNSA come from the germline V gene. The CDR3 extends over 13 residues, inclusive of both ends. The CDR3 loop is CASSLTPGPEAQV.

J is TRBJ1-2 and V is TRBV10-3; possible D gene TRBD1, 5 bases. The V and J ends lost 8 bases and 8 bases respectively, with 18 bases between them. The germline gives CDR1 ENHRY, CDR2 SYGVKD. CDR3 length: 13 residues. CDR3 bases: TGTGCCATCGGCCCAGGGTTACTAGAGGGCTACACCTTC. This translates into CAIGPGLLEGYTF.

This clonotype came up a few times. This sequence joins TRBV11-2 and TRBJ2-3; 7 bases match TRBD1. The CDR3 length is 15 residues. V was clipped by 5 bases and J by 3 bases; unmatched bases: 8. The germline CDR1 and CDR2 sequences are SGHAT and FQNNGV. Here the CDR3 DNA reads TGTGCCAGCAGCCGCCCGGGACAGAGGACAGATACGCAGTATTTT. Amino acid sequence: CASSRPGQRTDTQYF.

The CDR3 loop is CAISGSNVSLRAGVHNEQFF. As DNA, the CDR3 is TGTGCCATCAGTGGGAGTAATGTCTCTCTTCGGGCGGGAGTCCACAATGAGCAGTTCTTC. The chain couples TRBV10-3 to TRBJ2-1, with TRBD2 identical over 7 bases. The V gene's germline CDR1 is ENHRY and CDR2 SYGVKD. The CDR3 runs 20 residues. The trim removed 4 bases at V and 5 bases at J, leaving 23 bases unmatched.

This clonotype was recorded a few times. The chain is built from TRBV29-1 and TRBJ2-3; 10 bases are shared with TRBD2. The trim removed 7 bases at V and 3 bases at J, leaving 7 bases unmatched. Germline CDR1 and CDR2: SQVTM and ANQGSEA. This CDR3 is 14 amino acids long. In DNA, the CDR3 is TGCAGCGCCATGGGTAGCGGGAGGACAGATACGCAGTATTTT. This encodes CSAMGSGRTDTQYF.

This clonotype was observed a few times. J is TRBJ2-2 and V is TRBV29-1; 7 bases are shared with TRBD2. The germline CDR1 and CDR2 sequences are SQVTM and ANQGSEA. This CDR3 comprises 15 residues. Trimming took 4 bases from V and 1 from J; bases not matched to a gene: 6. In DNA form, the CDR3 reads TGCAGCGTTGTGATGGGGGGGATGAACACCGGGGAGCTGTTTTTT. This codes for CSVVMGGMNTGELFF.

The V and J genes are TRBV9 and TRBJ1-2, with D unresolved. This CDR3 is 15 amino acids long. The germline CDR1 and CDR2 sequences are SGDLS and YYNGEE. Trimming removed 4 bases from V and 2 bases from J, with 15 bases in between. The CDR3 region has the DNA TGTGCCAGCAGCCCCGCGACGGGCTCCAACTATGGCTACACCTTC. Its protein is CASSPATGSNYGYTF. Combining the CDR3 with reference TRBV9 and TRBJ1-2 gives the whole variable domain DSGVTQTPKHLITATGQRVTLRCSPRSGDLSVYWYQQSLDQGLQFLIQYYNGEERAKGNILERFSAQQFPDLHSELNLSSLELGDSALYFCASSPATGSNYGYTFGSGTRLTVV.

Comments on this clonotype: The germline gene is not matched at one end of the junction; a read error may be the cause. The V and J genes are TRBV20-1 and TRBJ2-7; TRBD1 aligns across 7 bases. The CDR3 contains 12 residues. Germline lookup yields CDR1 DFQATT and CDR2 SNEGSKA (reference sequence). CDR3 sequence: CSARRPPGQDTF. The CDR3 region has the DNA TGCAGTGCTAGACGCCCCCCCGGACAGGATACCTTC.

The chain has TRBV29-1 and TRBJ2-3; 12 bases are shared with TRBD2. The CDR3 is 14 residues long. The ends lost 6 bases at V and 5 bases at J; junction bases unmatched: 6. Germline CDR1 is SQVTM and CDR2 is ANQGSEA. CDR3 DNA: TGCAGCGTCCTTCCGGGACTAGCGGGAGATACGCAGTATTTT. Residues: CSVLPGLAGDTQYF.

The table lists this clonotype with a few counts. The V and J genes are TRBV5-1 and TRBJ2-1; 8 bases align to TRBD2. From germline, CDR1 is SGHRS and CDR2 YFSETQ. V shed 3 bases, J shed 10 bases, and the junction held 9 bases outside the gene matches. This CDR3 is built from 14 residues. The CDR3 nucleotides read TGCGCCAGCAGCTCCTCCGGGGGGGTTGGGGAGCAGTTCTTC. Translating it yields CASSSSGGVGEQFF.

The chain joins TRBV20-1 to TRBJ2-1; tentatively, D is TRBD2 (7 bases). The germline V gene has CDR1 DFQATT and CDR2 SNEGSKA (reference sequence). The CDR3 contains 13 residues. V lost 5 bases and J lost 6, with 14 bases in between. The CDR3 region has the DNA TGCAGTGCTCTCGGGGGGCTAGTCAATGAGCAGTTCTTC. As protein: CSALGGLVNEQFF.